A selection of T cell receptor beta chains follows, all from one sample in a study of blood T cell repertoires in COVID-19. Here immunoSEQ multiplex PCR was the method, and the copy in TCRdb shows in-frame clones only, minus some. The table shows roughly 200,000 clones, with 75% to 90% occurring only once. The specimen sequenced was peripheral blood. The receptors come from a human donor with active or convalescent COVID-19. The donor label of this sample is uncertain. The CDR3 runs from the conserved cysteine through the conserved F or W. Fields, in order: J gene, V gene, clone size, D gene, CDR3 length, CDR3 DNA, CDR3 protein. A D gene is named only where the DNA matches it firmly. Clone size appears in some rows only: once, few, many, or a class for an expanded clone.

TRBJ1-4 TRBV6-5 . . 14 TGTGCCAGCAGACCCCGTTGGCTTAATGAAAAACTGTTTTTT CASRPRWLNEKLFF
TRBJ2-3 TRBV2 . . 14 TGTGCCAGCAGTGTCTACGAGGACCAGGGCACGCAGTATTTT CASSVYEDQGTQYF
TRBJ2-3 TRBV20-1 . TRBD2 11 TGCAGTGCGCGGGGACTAGCGGGAGTGGGTTTT CSARGLAGVGF
TRBJ2-4 TRBV3-1/TRBV3-2 once . 15 TGTGCCAGCAGCCAACCTCAGGTAGCCAAAAACATTCAGTACTTC CASSQPQVAKNIQYF
TRBJ2-7 TRBV18 . . 12 TGTGCCAGCTCGCGCGAGACCTACGAGCAGTACTTC CASSRETYEQYF
TRBJ2-3 TRBV3-1/TRBV3-2 once . 15 TGTGCCAGCAGCCAAAGAAGCGGGAGCACAGATACGCAGTATTTT CASSQRSGSTDTQYF
TRBJ2-5 TRBV11-3 . TRBD2 16 TGTGCCAGCAGCCCGCGGACTAGCGGAGTGGGGGAGACCCAGTACTTC CASSPRTSGVGETQYF
TRBJ1-1 TRBV7-6 . . 17 TGTGCCAGCAGCTCACGTAACCTCAGGAATTTGAACACTGAAGCTTTCTTT CASSSRNLRNLNTEAFF
TRBJ1-6 TRBV6-1 . . 12 TGTGCCAGCAGTGAAGCTCTACCACCCCTCCACTTT CASSEALPPLHF
TRBJ2-3 TRBV18 . . 12 TGTGCCAGCTCACCTTACACAGATACGCAGTATTTT CASSPYTDTQYF
TRBJ2-2 TRBV5-4 . . 14 TGTGCCAGCAGCTTGTTCGGGGGCACCGGGGAGCTGTTTTTT CASSLFGGTGELFF
TRBJ2-7 TRBV6-5 . TRBD1 15 TGTGCCAGCAGGTACGACAGGGGGGCCCCCTACGAGCAGTACTTC CASRYDRGAPYEQYF
TRBJ2-3 TRBV7-9 once TRBD2 17 TGTGCCAGCAGCTTAGCCGAACTAGCGGGAGGCGGAGATACGCAGTATTTT CASSLAELAGGGDTQYF
TRBJ1-3 TRBV2 . . 11 TGTGCCAGCACGCGTGGAAACACCATATATTTT CASTRGNTIYF
TRBJ2-5 TRBV18 . . 12 TGTGCCGCTAAGAAAGAAACCGAGACCCAGTACTTC CAAKKETETQYF
TRBJ2-1 TRBV11-1 . . 14 TGTGCCAGCAGCAGTCTAACCTCCTACAATGAGCAGTTCTTC CASSSLTSYNEQFF
TRBJ2-5 TRBV15 . . 14 TGTGCCACCAGCATTTGGACAGACGAGGAGACCCAGTACTTC CATSIWTDEETQYF